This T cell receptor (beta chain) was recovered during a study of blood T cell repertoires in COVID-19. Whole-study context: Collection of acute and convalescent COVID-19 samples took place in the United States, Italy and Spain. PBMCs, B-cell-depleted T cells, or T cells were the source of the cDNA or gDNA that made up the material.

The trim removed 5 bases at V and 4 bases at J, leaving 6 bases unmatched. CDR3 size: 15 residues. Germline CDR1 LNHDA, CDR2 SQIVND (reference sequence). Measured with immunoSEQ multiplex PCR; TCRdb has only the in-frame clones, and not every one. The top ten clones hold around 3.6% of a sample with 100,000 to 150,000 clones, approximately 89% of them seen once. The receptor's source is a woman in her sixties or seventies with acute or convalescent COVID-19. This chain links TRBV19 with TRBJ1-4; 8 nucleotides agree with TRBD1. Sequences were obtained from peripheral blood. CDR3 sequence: CASSHQGAVNEKLFF. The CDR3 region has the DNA TGTGCCAGTAGTCACCAGGGGGCGGTTAATGAAAAACTGTTTTTT.